This TCR beta chain was profiled in a study of shared clonotypes between healthy human individuals. The V gene's germline CDR1 is MNHEY and CDR2 SVGAGI. The CDR3 consists of 14 residues. V was shortened by 0 bases and J by 4 bases, with 9 bases between the two germline ends. Measured with immunoSEQ multiplex PCR; TCRdb has only the in-frame clones, and not every one. The sample yields over a million clones, 75% seen once. Among the donors, all were Caucasian adults who lived in Nashville, Tennessee. The sample consisted of memory CD4+ T cells sorted from blood. As for subset: CD45RA-negative fraction. The chain links TRBV6-5 to TRBJ1-2, with D possibly being TRBD1 (5 bases). This clonotype was obtained from a man aged 18-30 years in good health. Written as DNA, the CDR3 is TGTGCCAGCAGTTACTCGACAGAAGCCTATGGCTACACCTTC. It is translated as CASSYSTEAYGYTF.